This TCR beta chain was obtained from a study of T cell changes during pregnancy in multiple sclerosis. Here immunoSEQ multiplex PCR was the method, and the copy in TCRdb shows in-frame clones only, minus some. This table holds 30,000 or so clones, approximately 89% found once. CDR3 length: 14 residues. Trimming stripped 0 bases from V and 5 bases from J, with 10 bases between. CDR1 SNHLY and CDR2 FYNNEI come from the germline V gene. The V and J genes are TRBV2 and TRBJ1-2; no clear D gene. Sample: CD4+ T cells from peripheral blood mononuclear cells, taken in the second trimester of pregnancy. This TCR derives from a female donor with multiple sclerosis, enrolled in a pregnancy study. The CDR3 DNA reads TGTGCCAGCAGTGAAGCAGCTACCCTTTATGGCTACACCTTC. Its translation: CASSEAATLYGYTF. Supplemented by reference TRBV2 and TRBJ1-2, the full variable domain reads EPEVTQTPSHQVTQMGQEVILRCVPISNHLYFYWYRQILGQKVEFLVSFYNNEISEKSEIFDDQFSVERPDGSNFTLKIRSTKLEDSAMYFCASSEAATLYGYTFGSGTRLTVV.